This paragraph reports one T cell receptor beta chain. This CDR3 is 15 amino acids long. Germline V CDR1 and CDR2: SGHRS, YFSETQ. J lost 11 bases, V lost 2 bases, and 13 bases had no gene match. The data belong to a study of shared clonotypes between healthy human individuals. Profiled with immunoSEQ multiplex PCR; TCRdb holds only in-frame clones, not every one. The sample carries around 2.5 million clones, approximately 93% recorded once. The receptor's source is a man between 18 and 35 years old in good health. Some clones in this sample may be carry-over from other donors' samples. Sequencing was done on a sample of naive CD4+ T cells from PBMCs. As to subset: CD45RA+ positively selected. The rearrangement uses TRBV5-1 and TRBJ2-7; 10 bases align to TRBD2. CDR3: CASSLTGTSAEGEYF. As DNA, the CDR3 is TGCGCCAGCAGCTTAACCGGGACTAGCGCCGAGGGGGAGTACTTC.